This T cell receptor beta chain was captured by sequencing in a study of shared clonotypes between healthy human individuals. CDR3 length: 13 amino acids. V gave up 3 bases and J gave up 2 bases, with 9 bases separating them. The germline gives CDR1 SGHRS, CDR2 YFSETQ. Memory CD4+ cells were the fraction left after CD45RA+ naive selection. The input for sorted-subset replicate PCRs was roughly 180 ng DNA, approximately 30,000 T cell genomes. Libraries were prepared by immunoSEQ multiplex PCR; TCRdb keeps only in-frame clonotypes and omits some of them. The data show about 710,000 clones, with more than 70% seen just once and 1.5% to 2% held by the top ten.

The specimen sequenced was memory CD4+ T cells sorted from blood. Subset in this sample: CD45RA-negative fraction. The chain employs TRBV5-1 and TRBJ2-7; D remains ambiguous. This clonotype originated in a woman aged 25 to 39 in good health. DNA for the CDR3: TGCGCCAGCAGCTCGACACGAACCTACGAGCAGTACTTC. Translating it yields CASSSTRTYEQYF.